The subject of this entry is one TCR beta chain. The antigen is not known. Germline CDR1 LNHDA, CDR2 SQIVND (reference sequence). The CDR3 loop spans 15 amino acids. Trimming took off 8 bases at V and 8 bases at J, with 19 bases between the two ends. The sample comes from a study of cytomegalovirus exposure and HLA in healthy donors. The table came from immunoSEQ multiplex PCR; TCRdb's copy has only in-frame clones and leaves some out. Of about 160,000 clones listed, approximately 96% were seen once; the top ten hold more than 0.7%. General observations from the study: In vitro work confirmed that a few CMV-associated chains recognize CMV antigens.

This TCR was sampled from a woman aged 18 to 35 in good health and CMV-seronegative. The sequencing sample was made of PBMCs. The chain carries TRBV19 and TRBJ1-6; D remains ambiguous. In nucleotides, the CDR3 is TGTGCCAGTTCCTGGGCGGCCCGGGGAGATTCACCCCTCCACTTT. This codes for CASSWAARGDSPLHF.